Sequencing of this T cell receptor (beta chain) was carried out in a study of T-cell memory formation after mild COVID-19. General study points: Researchers report contracting CD4+ clones mostly in CM and EM, with CD8+ clones in EMRA.

TCRdb redid the calling of the 5' RACE reads with MiXCR, one entry per CDR3 protein. The table has over 150,000 distinct CDR3 sequences, about an eighth seen once. This clonotype was counted between two and nine times. The antigen is not known. Input material: PBMCs or a T cell subset sorted from them (not recorded which). This TCR was sampled from a young man who had mild COVID-19 (a few samples of this study predate the infection). Cell type and time point are not known.

This CDR3 is CASIGQNSPLHF. The CDR3, as DNA: TGTGCCAGCATTGGACAAAATTCACCCCTCCACTTT. The chain combines TRBV2 with TRBJ1-6; tentative D call: TRBD1 (5 bases). Germline V gene sequence: CDR1 SNHLY, CDR2 FYNNEI. V gave up 7 bases and J gave up 7 bases, with 8 bases separating them. This CDR3 region has 12 residues. Full variable domain (missing parts from reference TRBV2 and TRBJ1-6): EPEVTQTPSHQVTQMGQEVILRCVPISNHLYFYWYRQILGQKVEFLVSFYNNEISEKSEIFDDQFSVERPDGSNFTLKIRSTKLEDSAMYFCASIGQNSPLHFGNGTRLTVT.